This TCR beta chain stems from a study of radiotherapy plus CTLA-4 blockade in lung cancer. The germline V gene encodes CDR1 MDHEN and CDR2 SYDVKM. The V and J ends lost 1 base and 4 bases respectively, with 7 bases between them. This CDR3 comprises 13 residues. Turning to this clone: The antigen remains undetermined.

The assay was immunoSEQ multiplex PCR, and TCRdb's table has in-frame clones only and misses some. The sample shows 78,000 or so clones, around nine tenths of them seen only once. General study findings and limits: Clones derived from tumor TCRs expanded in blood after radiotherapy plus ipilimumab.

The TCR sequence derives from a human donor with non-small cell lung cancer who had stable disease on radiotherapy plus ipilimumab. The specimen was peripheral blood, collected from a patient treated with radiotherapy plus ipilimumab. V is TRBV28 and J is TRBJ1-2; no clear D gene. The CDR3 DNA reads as TGTGCCAGCAGTTTATCAGCGACCTATGGCTACACCTTC. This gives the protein CASSLSATYGYTF.